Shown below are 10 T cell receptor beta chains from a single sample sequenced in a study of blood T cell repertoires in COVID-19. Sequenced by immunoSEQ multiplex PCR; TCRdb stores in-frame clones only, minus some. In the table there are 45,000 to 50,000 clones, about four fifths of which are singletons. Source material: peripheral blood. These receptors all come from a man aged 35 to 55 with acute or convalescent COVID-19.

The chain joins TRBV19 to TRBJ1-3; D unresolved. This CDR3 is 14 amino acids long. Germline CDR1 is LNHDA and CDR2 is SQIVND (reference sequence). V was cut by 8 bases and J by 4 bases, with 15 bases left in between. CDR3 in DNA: TGTGCCAGTCGACAACTCTTCAGGGGAAACACCATATATTTT. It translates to CASRQLFRGNTIYF.

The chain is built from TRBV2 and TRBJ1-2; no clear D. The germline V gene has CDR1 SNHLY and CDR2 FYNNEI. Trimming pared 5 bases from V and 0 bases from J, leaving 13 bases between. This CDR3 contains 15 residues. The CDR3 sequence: CASSTVQVSNYGYTF. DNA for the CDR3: TGTGCCAGCAGTACGGTCCAAGTGTCTAACTATGGCTACACCTTC.

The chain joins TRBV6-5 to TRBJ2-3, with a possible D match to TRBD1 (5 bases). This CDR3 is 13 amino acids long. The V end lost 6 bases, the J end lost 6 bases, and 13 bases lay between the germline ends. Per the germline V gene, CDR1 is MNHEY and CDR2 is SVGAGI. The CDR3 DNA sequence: TGTGCCAGCAGCAAATTTCCAGGGGATACGCAGTATTTT. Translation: CASSKFPGDTQYF.

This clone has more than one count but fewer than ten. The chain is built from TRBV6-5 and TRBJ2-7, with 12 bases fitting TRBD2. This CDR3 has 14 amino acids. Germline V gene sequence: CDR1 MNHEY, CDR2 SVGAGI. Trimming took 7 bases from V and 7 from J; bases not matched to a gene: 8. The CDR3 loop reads CASTSLAGGREQYF. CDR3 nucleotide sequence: TGTGCCAGCACTTCTCTAGCGGGGGGGCGAGAGCAGTACTTC.

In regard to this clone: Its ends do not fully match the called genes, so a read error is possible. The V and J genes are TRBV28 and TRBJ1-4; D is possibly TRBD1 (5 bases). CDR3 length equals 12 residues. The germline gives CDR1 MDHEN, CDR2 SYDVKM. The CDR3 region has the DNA TGTGCCAGCAGTCCGCGGGACCGATTTTTTCGTTTT. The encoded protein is CASSPRDRFFRF.

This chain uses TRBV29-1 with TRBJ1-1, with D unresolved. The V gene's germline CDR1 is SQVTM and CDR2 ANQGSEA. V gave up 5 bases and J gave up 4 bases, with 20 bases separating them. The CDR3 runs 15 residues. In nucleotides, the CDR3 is TGCAGCGTTAAAAAAGCTAGGGTGGGGAGCACTGAAGCTTTCTTT. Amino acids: CSVKKARVGSTEAFF.

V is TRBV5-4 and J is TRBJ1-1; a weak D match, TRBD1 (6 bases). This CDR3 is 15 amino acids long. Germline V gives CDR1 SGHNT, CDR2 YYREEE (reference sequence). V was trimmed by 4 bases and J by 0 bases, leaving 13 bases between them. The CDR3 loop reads CASSRGGAMNTEAFF. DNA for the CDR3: TGTGCCAGCAGCCGGGGGGGGGCAATGAACACTGAAGCTTTCTTT.

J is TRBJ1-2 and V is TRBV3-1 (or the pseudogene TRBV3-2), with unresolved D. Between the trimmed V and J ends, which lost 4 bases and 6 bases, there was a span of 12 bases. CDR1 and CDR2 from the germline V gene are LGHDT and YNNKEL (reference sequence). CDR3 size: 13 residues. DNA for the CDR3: TGTGCCAGCAGCCCCTTGCGGTGGGATGGCTACACCTTC. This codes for CASSPLRWDGYTF.

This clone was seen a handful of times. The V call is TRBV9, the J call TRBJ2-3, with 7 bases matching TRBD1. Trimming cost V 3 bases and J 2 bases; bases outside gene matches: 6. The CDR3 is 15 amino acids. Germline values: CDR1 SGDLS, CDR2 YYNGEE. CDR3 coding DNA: TGTGCCAGCAGCGCCATAGGGACAGTCACAGATACGCAGTATTTT. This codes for CASSAIGTVTDTQYF.

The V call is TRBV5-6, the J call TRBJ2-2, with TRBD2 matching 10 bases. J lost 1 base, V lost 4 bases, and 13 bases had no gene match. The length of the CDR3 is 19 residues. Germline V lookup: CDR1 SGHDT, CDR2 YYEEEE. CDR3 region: CASSLRTTLAGVNTGELFF. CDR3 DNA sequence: TGTGCCAGCAGCCTGCGGACCACCCTAGCGGGGGTGAACACCGGGGAGCTGTTTTTT. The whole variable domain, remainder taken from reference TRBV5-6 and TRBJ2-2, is DAGVTQSPTHLIKTRGQQVTLRCSPKSGHDTVSWYQQALGQGPQFIFQYYEEEERQRGNFPDRFSGHQFPNYSSELNVNALLLGDSALYLCASSLRTTLAGVNTGELFFGEGSRLTVL.